The clone carrying this T cell receptor beta chain was counted only a few times. No antigen is known for it. A read error may produce the germline difference seen at one junction end. This sample is part of a study of T cells in Graves' hyperthyroidism and ophthalmopathy. General study results and limits: Most thyroid clonotypes that were expanded above 0.001 also turned up in blood.

Researchers took RNA transcripts and amplified the TCR beta CDR3 regions from them. First-round RT-PCR targeting the TCR CDR3 was performed with the HTBI primer set. TCRdb reanalysed the multiplex PCR reads using MiXCR and keeps one entry per CDR3 protein. The data hold some 370,000 distinct CDR3 sequences, with over 12% observed a single time. Ophthalmopathy in the patients scored at least 3 on Clinical Activity Score and at least 4 on NOSPECS grade, lasting under 3 months. Germline V gene sequence: CDR1 ENHRY, CDR2 SYGVKD. CDR3 length: 16 amino acids. This TCR was sampled from a man aged 50-59 years with Graves' ophthalmopathy. Sequenced: blood. The chain carries TRBV10-3 and TRBJ2-2, with a weak D call TRBD2 (6 bases). The CDR3 DNA sequence: TGTGCCATCACCCGCGGGGAGAGGGCGAACACCGAGGAGCTGTTTTTT. Residues: CAITRGERANTEELFF.